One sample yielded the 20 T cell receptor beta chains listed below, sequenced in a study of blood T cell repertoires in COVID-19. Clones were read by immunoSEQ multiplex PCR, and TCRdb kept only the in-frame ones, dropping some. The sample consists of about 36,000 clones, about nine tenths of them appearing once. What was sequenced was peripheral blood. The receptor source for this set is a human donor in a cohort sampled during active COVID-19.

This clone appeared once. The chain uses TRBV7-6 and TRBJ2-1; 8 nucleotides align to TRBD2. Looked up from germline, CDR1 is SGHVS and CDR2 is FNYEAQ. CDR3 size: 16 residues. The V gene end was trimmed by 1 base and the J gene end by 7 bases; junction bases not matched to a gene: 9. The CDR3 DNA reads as TGTGCCAGCAGCTTAGGGGCGGGAGGAGGGGGGAATGAGCAGTTCTTC. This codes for CASSLGAGGGGNEQFF.

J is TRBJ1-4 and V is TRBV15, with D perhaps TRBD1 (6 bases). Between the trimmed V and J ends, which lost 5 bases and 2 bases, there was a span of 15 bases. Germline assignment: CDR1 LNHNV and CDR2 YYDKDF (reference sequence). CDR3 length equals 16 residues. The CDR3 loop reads CATSRGGGETNEKLFF. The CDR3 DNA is TGTGCCACCAGCCGGGGAGGGGGAGAGACTAATGAAAAACTGTTTTTT.

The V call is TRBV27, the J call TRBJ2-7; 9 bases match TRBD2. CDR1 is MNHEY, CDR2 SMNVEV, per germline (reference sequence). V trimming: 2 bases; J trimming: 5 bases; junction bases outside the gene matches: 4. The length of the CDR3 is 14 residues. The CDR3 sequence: CASSLGTSRDEQYF. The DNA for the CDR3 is TGTGCCAGCAGTTTAGGGACTAGCCGGGACGAGCAGTACTTC.

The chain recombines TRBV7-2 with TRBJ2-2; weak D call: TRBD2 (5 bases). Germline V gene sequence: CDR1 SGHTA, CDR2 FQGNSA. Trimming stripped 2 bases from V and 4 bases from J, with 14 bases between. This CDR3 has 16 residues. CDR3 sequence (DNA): TGTGCCAGCAGCTTACGAGGGATAGTGAGCACCGGGGAGCTGTTTTTT. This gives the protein CASSLRGIVSTGELFF.

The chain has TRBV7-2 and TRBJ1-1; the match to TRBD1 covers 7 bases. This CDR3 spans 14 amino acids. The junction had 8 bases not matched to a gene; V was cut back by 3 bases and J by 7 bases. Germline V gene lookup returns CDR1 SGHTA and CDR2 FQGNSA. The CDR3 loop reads CASSLSGQSSEAFF. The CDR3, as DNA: TGTGCCAGCAGCTTGTCGGGACAGAGCAGTGAAGCTTTCTTT.

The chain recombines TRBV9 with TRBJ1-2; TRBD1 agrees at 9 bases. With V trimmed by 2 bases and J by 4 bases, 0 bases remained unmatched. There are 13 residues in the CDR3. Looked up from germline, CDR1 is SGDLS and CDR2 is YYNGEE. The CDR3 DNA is TGTGCCAGCAGCGTGGGACAGGGCTATGGCTACACCTTC. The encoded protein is CASSVGQGYGYTF.

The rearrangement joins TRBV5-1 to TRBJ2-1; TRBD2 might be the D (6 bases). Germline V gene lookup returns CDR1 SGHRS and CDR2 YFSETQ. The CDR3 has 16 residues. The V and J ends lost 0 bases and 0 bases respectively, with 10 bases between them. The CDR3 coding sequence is TGCGCCAGCAGCTTGGGTGCGGGAAGCTCCTACAATGAGCAGTTCTTC. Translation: CASSLGAGSSYNEQFF.

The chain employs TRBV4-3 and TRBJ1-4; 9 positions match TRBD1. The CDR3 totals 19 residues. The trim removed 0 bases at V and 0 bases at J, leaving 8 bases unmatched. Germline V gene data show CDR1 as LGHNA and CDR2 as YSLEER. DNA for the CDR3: TGCGCCAGCAGCCAAGATCTAGGGACAGGGCTTGCAACTAATGAAAAACTGTTTTTT. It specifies CASSQDLGTGLATNEKLFF.

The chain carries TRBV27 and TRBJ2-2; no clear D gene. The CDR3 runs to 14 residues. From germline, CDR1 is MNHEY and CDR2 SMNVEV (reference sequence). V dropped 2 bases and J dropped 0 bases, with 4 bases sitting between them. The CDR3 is CASSLPANTGELFF. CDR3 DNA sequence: TGTGCCAGCAGTTTACCAGCGAACACCGGGGAGCTGTTTTTT.

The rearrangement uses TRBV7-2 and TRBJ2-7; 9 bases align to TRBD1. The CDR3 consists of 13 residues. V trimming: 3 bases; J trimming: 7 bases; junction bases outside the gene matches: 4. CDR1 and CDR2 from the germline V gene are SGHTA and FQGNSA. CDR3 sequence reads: CASSFVTGGEQYF. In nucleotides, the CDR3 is TGTGCCAGCAGCTTTGTGACAGGGGGAGAGCAGTACTTC.

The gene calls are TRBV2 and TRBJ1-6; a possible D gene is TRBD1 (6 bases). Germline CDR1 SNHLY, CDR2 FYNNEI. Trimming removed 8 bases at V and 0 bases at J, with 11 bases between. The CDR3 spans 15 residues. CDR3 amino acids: CASRGASSYNSPLHF. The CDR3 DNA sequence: TGTGCCAGCCGGGGGGCGAGCTCCTATAATTCACCCCTCCACTTT.

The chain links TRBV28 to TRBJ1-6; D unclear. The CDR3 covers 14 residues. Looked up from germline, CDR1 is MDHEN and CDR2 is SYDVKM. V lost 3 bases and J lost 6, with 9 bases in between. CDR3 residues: CASSLIRINSPLHF. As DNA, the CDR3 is TGTGCCAGCAGTTTGATCAGGATTAATTCACCCCTCCACTTT.

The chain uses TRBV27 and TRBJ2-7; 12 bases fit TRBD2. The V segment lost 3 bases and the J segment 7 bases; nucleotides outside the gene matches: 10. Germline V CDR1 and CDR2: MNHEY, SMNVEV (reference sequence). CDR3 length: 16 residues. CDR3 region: CASSFLAGGLTGEQYF. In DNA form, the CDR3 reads TGTGCCAGCAGTTTCCTAGCGGGAGGGCTTACGGGAGAGCAGTACTTC.

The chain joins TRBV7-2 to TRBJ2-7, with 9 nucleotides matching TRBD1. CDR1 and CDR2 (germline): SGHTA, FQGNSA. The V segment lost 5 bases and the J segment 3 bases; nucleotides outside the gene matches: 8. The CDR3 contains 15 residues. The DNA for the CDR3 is TGTGCCAGCAGCACAGACAGGGGGGAAGTCTACGAGCAGTACTTC. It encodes CASSTDRGEVYEQYF.

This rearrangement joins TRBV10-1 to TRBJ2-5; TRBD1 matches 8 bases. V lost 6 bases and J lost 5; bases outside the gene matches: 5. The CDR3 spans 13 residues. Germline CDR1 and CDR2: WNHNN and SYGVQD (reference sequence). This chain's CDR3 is CASSRGLGETQYF. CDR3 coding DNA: TGCGCCAGCAGCAGGGGGCTCGGTGAGACCCAGTACTTC.

The DNA of the CDR3 is TGTGCCAGCAGTTTGGGCAGCCGTTATGGCTACACCTTC. Its translation is CASSLGSRYGYTF. The V and J genes are TRBV28 and TRBJ1-2; D is unclear. Per the germline V gene, CDR1 is MDHEN and CDR2 is SYDVKM. V was clipped by 3 bases and J by 5 bases, with 10 bases between them. This CDR3 region has 13 residues.

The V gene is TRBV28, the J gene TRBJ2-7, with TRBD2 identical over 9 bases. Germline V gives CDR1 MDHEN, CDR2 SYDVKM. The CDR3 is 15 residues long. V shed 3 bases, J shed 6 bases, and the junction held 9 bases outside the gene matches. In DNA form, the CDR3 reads TGTGCCAGCAGTTTCTCAGGCGGGAGGGGCGGCGAGCAGTACTTC. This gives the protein CASSFSGGRGGEQYF.

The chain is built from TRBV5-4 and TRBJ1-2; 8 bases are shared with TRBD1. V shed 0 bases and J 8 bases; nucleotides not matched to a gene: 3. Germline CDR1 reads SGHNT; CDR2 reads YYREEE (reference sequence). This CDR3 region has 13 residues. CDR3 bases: TGTGCCAGCAGCTTGGACAGGGGGTCGGGCTACACCTTC. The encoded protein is CASSLDRGSGYTF.

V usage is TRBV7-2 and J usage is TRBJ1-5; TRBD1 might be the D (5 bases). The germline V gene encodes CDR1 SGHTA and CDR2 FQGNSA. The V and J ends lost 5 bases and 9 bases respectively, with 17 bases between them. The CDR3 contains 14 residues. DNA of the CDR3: TGTGCCAGCAGCCCGGGGGTGGGGCTCGGGCCCCAGCATTTT. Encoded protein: CASSPGVGLGPQHF.

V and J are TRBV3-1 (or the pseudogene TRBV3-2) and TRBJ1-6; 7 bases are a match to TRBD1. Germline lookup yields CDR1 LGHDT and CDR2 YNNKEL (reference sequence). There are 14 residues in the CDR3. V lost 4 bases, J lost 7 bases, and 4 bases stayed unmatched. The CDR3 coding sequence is TGTGCCAGCAGCCTAACAGGGGCGAATTCACCCCTCCACTTT. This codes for CASSLTGANSPLHF.